Following are 29 T cell receptor beta chains from one sample sequenced in a study of blood T cell repertoires in COVID-19. Libraries were prepared by immunoSEQ multiplex PCR; TCRdb keeps only in-frame clonotypes and omits some of them. Of over 80,000 clones listed, around 87% are singletons. Sequencing was performed on peripheral blood. The source of these receptors is a human donor in a cohort sampled during active COVID-19.

This clone was picked up one time. V and J are TRBV5-8 and TRBJ1-1, with 11 bases fitting TRBD1. Trimming cost V 5 bases and J 4 bases; bases outside gene matches: 7. The CDR3 is 15 residues long. Germline V CDR1 and CDR2: SGHTS, YDEGEE. The CDR3 sequence is CASSRSGQGATEAFF. The CDR3 bases are TGTGCCAGCAGTCGATCTGGACAGGGGGCCACTGAAGCTTTCTTT.

This sequence joins TRBV4-3 and TRBJ2-5; D is uncertain. Germline CDR1 LGHNA, CDR2 YSLEER. This CDR3 is 17 amino acids long. Trimming left V 0 bases short and J 1 base short, with 15 bases between. The CDR3 DNA reads as TGCGCCAGCAGCCAAGACTTTCGGTTTGCAGGCCAAGAGACCCAGTACTTC. Amino acid sequence: CASSQDFRFAGQETQYF.

This clone showed up just a few times. The rearrangement joins TRBV6-5 to TRBJ1-2; possibly TRBD1 for D (5 bases). Germline CDR1 MNHEY, CDR2 SVGAGI. The CDR3 loop spans 15 amino acids. Trimming pared 0 bases from V and 2 bases from J, leaving 10 bases between. CDR3 DNA sequence: TGTGCCAGCAGTTACTCAATGGGGCAAAACTATGGCTACACCTTC. It codes for CASSYSMGQNYGYTF.

The CDR3: CASSDTGGPSDTGELFF. The DNA of the CDR3 is TGTGCCAGCAGTGATACAGGGGGCCCTTCGGACACCGGGGAGCTGTTTTTT. J is TRBJ2-2 and V is TRBV2, with TRBD1 matching 9 bases. CDR1 and CDR2 (germline): SNHLY, FYNNEI. J lost 3 bases, V lost 3 bases, and 8 bases had no gene match. CDR3 length: 17 amino acids.

V and J are TRBV5-1 and TRBJ2-2; D might be TRBD1 (6 bases). V was shortened by 7 bases and J by 2 bases, with 15 bases between the two germline ends. CDR3 length: 15 residues. CDR1 SGHRS and CDR2 YFSETQ come from the germline V gene. The CDR3 coding sequence is TGCGCCAGCTCCCTTTGGGGGCGTAACACCGGGGAGCTGTTTTTT. It codes for CASSLWGRNTGELFF.

The chain couples TRBV9 to TRBJ1-2; TRBD1 matches at 10 bases. V lost 4 bases, J lost 5 bases, and 11 bases stayed unmatched. The CDR3 is made up of 16 amino acids. Germline lookup yields CDR1 SGDLS and CDR2 YYNGEE. CDR3: CASSTPGTGDGYGYTF. For the CDR3, the DNA is TGTGCCAGCAGCACTCCAGGGACAGGGGATGGGTATGGCTACACCTTC.

The J gene is TRBJ2-3, the V gene TRBV19, with D perhaps TRBD2 (5 bases). The CDR3 is made up of 14 amino acids. The germline gives CDR1 LNHDA, CDR2 SQIVND (reference sequence). Trimming removed 6 bases from V and 5 bases from J, with 15 bases in between. The CDR3 sequence is CASSWTERGDTQYF. Written as DNA, the CDR3 is TGTGCCAGTAGCTGGACCGAACGGGGAGATACGCAGTATTTT.

The chain links TRBV4-3 to TRBJ2-3, with 7 bases lining up with TRBD2. Germline CDR1 is LGHNA and CDR2 is YSLEER. The length of the CDR3 is 16 residues. The trim removed 0 bases at V and 4 bases at J, leaving 7 bases unmatched. CDR3 amino acids: CASSQEGTSAADTQYF. CDR3 coding DNA: TGCGCCAGCAGCCAAGAGGGTACTAGCGCCGCAGATACGCAGTATTTT.

The chain uses TRBV27 and TRBJ2-2, with unresolved D. The CDR3 contains 14 residues. The V end lost 6 bases, the J end lost 4 bases, and 12 bases lay between the germline ends. CDR1 MNHEY and CDR2 SMNVEV come from the germline V gene (reference sequence). The CDR3 protein is CASRVLYATGELFF. The CDR3 DNA is TGTGCCAGCAGGGTGCTATATGCCACCGGGGAGCTGTTTTTT.

With regard to this clone: The sample contains more than one DNA sequence encoding this CDR3. The V call is TRBV19, the J call TRBJ2-1; D possibly corresponds to TRBD2 (6 bases). The CDR3 covers 14 residues. The germline gives CDR1 LNHDA, CDR2 SQIVND (reference sequence). V was shortened by 3 bases and J by 1 base, with 7 bases between the two germline ends. CDR3: CASSIGGSYNEQFF. In nucleotides, the CDR3 is TGTGCCAGTAGTATTGGGGGGTCCTACAATGAGCAGTTCTTC.

This clone was seen more than once but under ten times. The chain carries TRBV9 and TRBJ2-7; D might be TRBD1 (5 bases). The CDR3 is 14 residues long. Germline CDR1 reads SGDLS; CDR2 reads YYNGEE. The germline V and J ends were trimmed by 0 bases and 2 bases, with 9 bases remaining between them. DNA of the CDR3: TGTGCCAGCAGCGTAGATCAGGGCCCCTACGAGCAGTACTTC. Translating it yields CASSVDQGPYEQYF.

This chain uses TRBV7-2 with TRBJ1-2; D may be TRBD1 (5 bases). The CDR3 has 14 amino acids. Trimming left V 5 bases short and J 1 base short, with 11 bases between. Germline V gives CDR1 SGHTA, CDR2 FQGNSA. CDR3 DNA sequence: TGTGCCAGCAGCCTCCAGACAGATAACTATGGCTACACCTTC. It is translated as CASSLQTDNYGYTF. Supplemented by reference TRBV7-2 and TRBJ1-2, the full variable domain reads GAGVSQSPSNKVTEKGKDVELRCDPISGHTALYWYRQSLGQGLEFLIYFQGNSAPDKSGLPSDRFSAERTGGSVSTLTIQRTQQEDSAVYLCASSLQTDNYGYTFGSGTRLTVV.

The chain links TRBV21-1 to TRBJ2-1; TRBD1 is taken as the D call from the table, unchecked against the DNA. TRBV21-1 is a pseudogene. The CDR3 extends over 13 amino acids. CDR3 sequence: CARHRGLNNEQFF. The CDR3 bases are TGTGCCAGACACAGGGGGCTTAACAATGAGCAGTTCTTC.

This chain joins TRBV19 and TRBJ1-1; D perhaps matches TRBD1 (6 bases). Germline CDR1 LNHDA, CDR2 SQIVND (reference sequence). The CDR3 runs 14 residues. V lost 6 bases and J 2 bases, leaving 13 bases between the germline ends. CDR3 coding DNA: TGTGCCAGTAGGGCCACAGGGTTTAACACTGAAGCTTTCTTT. Its protein product is CASRATGFNTEAFF. Complete variable domain (other parts from reference TRBV19 and TRBJ1-1): DGGITQSPKYLFRKEGQNVTLSCEQNLNHDAMYWYRQDPGQGLRLIYYSQIVNDFQKGDIAEGYSVSREKKESFPLTVTSAQKNPTAFYLCASRATGFNTEAFFGQGTRLTVV.

The gene calls are TRBV2 and TRBJ2-2; 10 bases are a match to TRBD2. The junction had 9 bases not matched to a gene; V was cut back by 4 bases and J by 4 bases. CDR1 is SNHLY and CDR2 is FYNNEI in the germline V gene. The CDR3 is 17 residues long. The CDR3 sequence is CASSVVSGRLGTGELFF. CDR3 nucleotide sequence: TGTGCCAGCAGTGTGGTTAGCGGGAGGCTGGGCACCGGGGAGCTGTTTTTT.

This sequence joins TRBV6-6 and TRBJ1-2; D is possibly TRBD1 (5 bases). The germline V gene has CDR1 MNHNY and CDR2 SVGAGI (reference sequence). There are 15 residues in the CDR3. V lost 0 bases and J 4 bases, leaving 12 bases between the germline ends. CDR3 loop: CASSYSPGVAYGYTF. The CDR3 DNA follows: TGTGCCAGCAGTTACTCCCCGGGGGTGGCCTATGGCTACACCTTC.

The chain uses TRBV2 and TRBJ2-7, with D possibly being TRBD1 (5 bases). Germline lookup yields CDR1 SNHLY and CDR2 FYNNEI. The CDR3 runs 13 residues. V was clipped by 3 bases and J by 5 bases, with 11 bases between them. The CDR3 region has the DNA TGTGCCAGCAGTGATCCGACAGCCAACGAGCAGTACTTC. Its protein is CASSDPTANEQYF.

V gene TRBV11-2 combines with J gene TRBJ1-6, with D hard to call. This CDR3 has 14 amino acids. Germline lookup yields CDR1 SGHAT and CDR2 FQNNGV. The V end was cut by 8 bases, the J end by 7 bases, with 15 bases between. The DNA for the CDR3 is TGTGCCAGCGCCCCTGGGCAGCCCAATTCACCCCTCCACTTT. This gives the protein CASAPGQPNSPLHF.

This clone was detected once. The chain uses TRBV29-1 and TRBJ1-5; 9 bases align to TRBD1. V lost 7 bases, J lost 2 bases, and 6 bases stayed unmatched. The germline CDR1 and CDR2 sequences are SQVTM and ANQGSEA. The CDR3 sequence is 14 residues long. In DNA form, the CDR3 reads TGCAGCGCCTCGACAGGGGGGCGCAATCAGCCCCAGCATTTT. Translated, it gives CSASTGGRNQPQHF. Full variable domain (rest looked up from reference TRBV29-1 and TRBJ1-5): SAVISQKPSRDICQRGTSLTIQCQVDSQVTMMFWYRQQPGQSLTLIATANQGSEATYESGFVIDKFPISRPNLTFSTLTVSNMSPEDSSIYLCSASTGGRNQPQHFGDGTRLSIL.

Only one count was recorded for this clone. The chain has TRBV11-1 and TRBJ1-1; maybe TRBD1 (6 bases). The germline V gene encodes CDR1 SGHAT and CDR2 FQDESV (reference sequence). V lost 4 bases and J lost 1, with 16 bases in between. The CDR3 runs 16 residues. CDR3 nucleotides: TGTGCCAGCAGCTCTAGGACTCGGACAGCGAACACTGAAGCTTTCTTT. This codes for CASSSRTRTANTEAFF. The whole variable domain, remainder taken from reference TRBV11-1 and TRBJ1-1, is EAEVAQSPRYKITEKSQAVAFWCDPISGHATLYWYRQILGQGPELLVQFQDESVVDDSQLPKDRFSAERLKGVDSTLKIQPAELGDSAMYLCASSSRTRTANTEAFFGQGTRLTVV.

This rearrangement joins TRBV3-1 (or the pseudogene TRBV3-2) to TRBJ1-5; 9 bases match TRBD1. There are 16 residues in the CDR3. The germline gives CDR1 LGHDT, CDR2 YNNKEL (reference sequence). With 0 bases clipped from V and 4 bases from J, the junction kept 4 bases outside the gene matches. The CDR3 DNA reads TGTGCCAGCAGCCAAGATTTCGGGACAGGGAATCAGCCCCAGCATTTT. Translated: CASSQDFGTGNQPQHF.

The V gene is TRBV1, the J gene TRBJ1-2. TRBV1 has pseudogene status. This CDR3 contains 15 residues. The CDR3 loop is CTSSQGKEGHYGYTF. CDR3 DNA: TGCACCAGCAGCCAAGGGAAGGAGGGCCACTATGGCTACACCTTC.

This CDR3 is CASGFDAVNYGYTF. The CDR3 DNA reads as TGTGCTAGTGGTTTCGATGCGGTTAACTATGGCTACACCTTC. J is TRBJ1-2 and V is TRBV12-5, with D uncertain. The CDR3 is 14 amino acids. The V and J ends lost 3 bases and 1 base respectively, with 9 bases between them. CDR1 LGHNT and CDR2 FRNRAP come from the germline V gene.

V gene TRBV7-2 combines with J gene TRBJ1-2; a weak D match, TRBD1 (5 bases). CDR1 is SGHTA and CDR2 is FQGNSA in the germline V gene. Between the trimmed V and J ends, which lost 5 bases and 2 bases, there was a span of 21 bases. The CDR3 contains 17 residues. CDR3 sequence (DNA): TGTGCCAGCAGCCAGGACTACTTTTTCCAGGGAAACTATGGCTACACCTTC. This sequence encodes CASSQDYFFQGNYGYTF.

The chain joins TRBV28 to TRBJ2-7, with 11 nucleotides matching TRBD2. V gave up 7 bases and J gave up 4 bases; unmatched junction bases: 12. Germline assignment: CDR1 MDHEN and CDR2 SYDVKM. There are 16 residues in the CDR3. This CDR3 is CASKGLAVEVGYEQYF. The DNA for the CDR3 is TGTGCCAGCAAGGGACTAGCGGTTGAAGTGGGGTACGAGCAGTACTTC.

V is TRBV4-1 and J is TRBJ2-3; TRBD2 matches at 7 bases. Germline V gives CDR1 MGHRA, CDR2 YSYEKL. Losses at the gene ends were 1 base for V and 4 bases for J; bases not matched to a gene: 11. CDR3 length equals 17 residues. CDR3: CASSQASGGVFSDTQYF. The CDR3 region has the DNA TGCGCCAGCAGCCAAGCCTCGGGGGGAGTGTTTTCAGATACGCAGTATTTT.

The J gene is TRBJ1-4, the V gene TRBV5-6, with D unresolved. This CDR3 is built from 16 residues. Germline V lookup: CDR1 SGHDT, CDR2 YYEEEE. Trimming stripped 4 bases from V and 0 bases from J, with 13 bases between. The CDR3 spells CASSRMGDATNEKLFF. The CDR3 DNA follows: TGTGCCAGCAGCCGTATGGGAGACGCAACTAATGAAAAACTGTTTTTT.

The gene calls are TRBV9 and TRBJ2-1, with 8 bases matching TRBD2. Germline assignment: CDR1 SGDLS and CDR2 YYNGEE. The CDR3 loop spans 15 amino acids. J gave up 5 bases and V 0 bases, and 4 bases lay outside the gene matches. This chain's CDR3 is CASSVGVSGNNEQFF. The CDR3 DNA sequence: TGTGCCAGCAGCGTAGGGGTTAGCGGGAACAATGAGCAGTTCTTC.

The chain is built from TRBV10-3 and TRBJ1-5; 7 bases match TRBD1. CDR1 is ENHRY, CDR2 SYGVKD, per germline. The CDR3 contains 16 residues. The junction had 9 bases not matched to a gene; V was cut back by 3 bases and J by 4 bases. CDR3 protein: CAISETGTVTNQPQHF. In DNA, the CDR3 is TGTGCCATCAGTGAAACCGGGACAGTCACGAATCAGCCCCAGCATTTT.